This T cell receptor beta chain is drawn from a study of T cell responses to AZD1222 COVID-19 vaccine. Study-wide context: Analyses pooled second doses at about 4 or about 12 weeks.

About this clone: Its antigen remains unidentified.

Findings of the study overall: Repertoire samples came only from after the peak T cell response. Vaccination with two AZD1222 doses was followed by a rise in Spike-specific TCR breadth and depth.

The CDR3 is 16 amino acids. The V and J ends lost 1 base and 2 bases respectively, with 9 bases between them. CDR1 and CDR2 (germline): LNHNV, YYDKDF (reference sequence). Assay: immunoSEQ multiplex PCR; the TCRdb copy retains only in-frame clones and omits some. The repertoire holds some 110,000 clones, with 87% as singletons. The sequencing here drew on peripheral blood, taken on day 0 of AZD1222 vaccination. This TCR came from an adult in good health. This rearrangement joins TRBV15 to TRBJ2-6; TRBD1 might be the D (5 bases). This CDR3 is CATSRGPGTGANVLTF. In DNA form, the CDR3 reads TGTGCCACCAGCAGAGGCCCAGGGACTGGGGCCAACGTCCTGACTTTC.